These 7 T cell receptor beta chains came from one sample sequenced in a study of cytomegalovirus exposure and HLA in healthy donors. In the PCR, 60 Vbeta and 13 Jbeta primers were used. Repertoires were generated with immunoSEQ multiplex PCR, while TCRdb's copy carries only in-frame clones and drops some. The sample contains roughly 190,000 clones, under 80% of which appear only once. Sequenced sample: PBMCs. Source of these receptors: a man aged 40-49 years in good health and CMV-seronegative.

This chain connects TRBV7-2 to TRBJ2-5; TRBD2 matches at 7 bases. V dropped 1 base and J dropped 7; count of bases not matched to a gene: 12. Germline CDR1 and CDR2: SGHTA and FQGNSA. The CDR3 runs 16 residues. CDR3 DNA: TGTGCCAGCAGCTTAGACCCTAGCGGAACTCGTGGGACCCAGTACTTC. It encodes CASSLDPSGTRGTQYF.

Here the CDR3 reads CASSFELARADTQYF. The CDR3 DNA reads TGTGCCAGCAGCTTCGAACTAGCTAGGGCAGATACGCAGTATTTT. V usage is TRBV7-2 and J usage is TRBJ2-3; D may be TRBD2 (6 bases). CDR1 is SGHTA, CDR2 FQGNSA, per germline. Deletions cut 3 bases from V and 4 bases from J, with 14 bases between. CDR3 size: 15 residues.

The chain joins TRBV5-1 to TRBJ1-1, with a possible D match to TRBD1 (5 bases). CDR3 length equals 14 residues. Trimming cost V 1 base and J 4 bases, with 11 bases left between them. Germline CDR1 is SGHRS and CDR2 is YFSETQ. The chain's CDR3 is CASSLSSTGTEAFF. In DNA, the CDR3 is TGCGCCAGCAGCTTGTCAAGTACAGGCACTGAAGCTTTCTTT.

Points on this clone: Other nucleotide sequences in the sample specify the same CDR3. The chain is built from TRBV30 and TRBJ1-1; D unresolved. CDR1 is GTSNPN, CDR2 SVGIG, per germline (reference sequence). The CDR3 sequence is 12 residues long. V lost 0 bases, J lost 5 bases, and 7 bases lay in between. Written as DNA, the CDR3 is TGTGCCTGGAGTGTAGGAGGAACTGAAGCTTTCTTT. The encoded protein is CAWSVGGTEAFF. The whole variable domain, remainder taken from reference TRBV30 and TRBJ1-1, is SQTIHQWPATLVQPVGSPLSLECTVEGTSNPNLYWYRQAAGRGLQLLFYSVGIGQISSEVPQNLSASRPQDRQFILSSKKLLLSDSGFYLCAWSVGGTEAFFGQGTRLTVV.

This chain connects TRBV5-1 to TRBJ2-7; 9 bases agree with TRBD2. Germline V lookup: CDR1 SGHRS, CDR2 YFSETQ. V trimming: 4 bases; J trimming: 0 bases; junction bases outside the gene matches: 5. There are 15 residues in the CDR3. The CDR3 spells CASSQSSGISYEQYF. The CDR3, as DNA: TGCGCCAGCAGCCAATCTAGCGGGATCTCCTACGAGCAGTACTTC. The full variable domain, its missing parts supplied by reference TRBV5-1 and TRBJ2-7, is KAGVTQTPRYLIKTRGQQVTLSCSPISGHRSVSWYQQTPGQGLQFLFEYFSETQRNKGNFPGRFSGRQFSNSRSEMNVSTLELGDSALYLCASSQSSGISYEQYFGPGTRLTVT.

This clone was picked up a small number of times. The rearrangement links TRBV28 to TRBJ1-4; weak D call: TRBD1 (6 bases). V lost 6 bases to trimming and J lost 4 bases, with 18 bases between them. From germline, CDR1 is MDHEN and CDR2 SYDVKM. This CDR3 spans 16 amino acids. The CDR3 reads CASSVAEGVINEKLFF. The CDR3 region has the DNA TGTGCCAGCAGCGTAGCAGAGGGGGTTATTAATGAAAAACTGTTTTTT.

The chain combines TRBV5-4 with TRBJ2-2, with TRBD2 as a possible D gene (6 bases). Trimming left V 2 bases short and J 6 bases short, with 14 bases between. This CDR3 spans 15 amino acids. Per germline, CDR1 SGHNT and CDR2 YYREEE (reference sequence). This CDR3 is CASSFGGRIAGELFF. The CDR3, as DNA: TGTGCCAGCAGCTTCGGAGGGAGGATAGCCGGGGAGCTGTTTTTT.